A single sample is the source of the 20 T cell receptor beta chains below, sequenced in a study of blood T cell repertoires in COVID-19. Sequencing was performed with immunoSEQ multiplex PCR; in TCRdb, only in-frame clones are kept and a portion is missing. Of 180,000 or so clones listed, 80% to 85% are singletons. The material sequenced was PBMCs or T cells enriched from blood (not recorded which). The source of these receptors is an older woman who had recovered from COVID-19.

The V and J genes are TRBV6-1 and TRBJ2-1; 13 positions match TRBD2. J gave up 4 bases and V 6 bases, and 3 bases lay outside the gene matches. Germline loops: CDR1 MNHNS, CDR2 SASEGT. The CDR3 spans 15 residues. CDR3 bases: TGTGCCAGCAGGCTGACTAGCGGGAGGTACAATGAGCAGTTCTTC. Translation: CASRLTSGRYNEQFF.

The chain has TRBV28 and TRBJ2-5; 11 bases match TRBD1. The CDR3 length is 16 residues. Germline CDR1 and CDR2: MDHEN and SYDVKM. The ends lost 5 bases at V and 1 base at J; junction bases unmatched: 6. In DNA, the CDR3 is TGTGCCAGCAGTCTCGGACAGGGGGCCGGCCAAGAGACCCAGTACTTC. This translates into CASSLGQGAGQETQYF.

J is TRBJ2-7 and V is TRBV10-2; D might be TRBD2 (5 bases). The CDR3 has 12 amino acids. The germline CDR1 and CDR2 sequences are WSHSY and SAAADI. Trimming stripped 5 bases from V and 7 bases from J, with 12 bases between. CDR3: CASSPRGQEQYF. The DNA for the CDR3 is TGCGCCAGCAGTCCAAGAGGGCAGGAGCAGTACTTC.

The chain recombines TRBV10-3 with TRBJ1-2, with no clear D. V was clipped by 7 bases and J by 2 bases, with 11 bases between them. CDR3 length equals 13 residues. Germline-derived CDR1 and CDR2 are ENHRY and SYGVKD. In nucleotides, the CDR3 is TGTGCCATCACAATCGCGAACAACTATGGCTACACCTTC. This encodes CAITIANNYGYTF.

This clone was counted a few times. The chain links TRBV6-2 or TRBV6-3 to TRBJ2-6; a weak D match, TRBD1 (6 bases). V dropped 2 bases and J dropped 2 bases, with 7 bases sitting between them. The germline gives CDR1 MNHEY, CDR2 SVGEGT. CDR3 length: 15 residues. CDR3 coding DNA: TGTGCCAGCAGTTACGGGGGCCCTGGGGCCAACGTCCTGACTTTC. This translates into CASSYGGPGANVLTF.

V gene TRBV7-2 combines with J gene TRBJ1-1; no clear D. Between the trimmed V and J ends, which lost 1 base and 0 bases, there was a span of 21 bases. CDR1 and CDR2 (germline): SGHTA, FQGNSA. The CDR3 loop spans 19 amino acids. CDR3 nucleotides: TGTGCCAGCAGCTTAGGAGTATTTGGAGGGCCCGGCATGAACACTGAAGCTTTCTTT. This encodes CASSLGVFGGPGMNTEAFF.

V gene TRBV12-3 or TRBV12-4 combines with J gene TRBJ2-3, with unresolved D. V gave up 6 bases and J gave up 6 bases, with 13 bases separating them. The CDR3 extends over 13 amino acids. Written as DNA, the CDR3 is TGTGCCAGCAGCACACGACCGAGGGATACGCAGTATTTT. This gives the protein CASSTRPRDTQYF.

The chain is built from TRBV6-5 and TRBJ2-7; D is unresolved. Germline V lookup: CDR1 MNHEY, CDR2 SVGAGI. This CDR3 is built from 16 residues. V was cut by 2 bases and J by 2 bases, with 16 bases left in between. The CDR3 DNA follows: TGTGCCAGCAGTTACGTCGCGGAACTCGGCACCTACGAGCAGTACTTC. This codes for CASSYVAELGTYEQYF.

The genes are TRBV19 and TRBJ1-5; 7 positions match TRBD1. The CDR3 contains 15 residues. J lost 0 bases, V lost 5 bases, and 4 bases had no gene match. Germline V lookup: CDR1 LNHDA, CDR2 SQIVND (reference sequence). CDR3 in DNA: TGTGCCAGTAGTTTAACAGGGGTTAGCAATCAGCCCCAGCATTTT. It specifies CASSLTGVSNQPQHF.

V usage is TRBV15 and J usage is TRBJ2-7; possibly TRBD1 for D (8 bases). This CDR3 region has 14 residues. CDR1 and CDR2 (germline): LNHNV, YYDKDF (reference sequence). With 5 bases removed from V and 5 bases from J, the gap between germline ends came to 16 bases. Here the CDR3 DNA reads TGTGCCACCAGCGGGAGGACAGGGACTAACGAGCAGTACTTC. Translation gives CATSGRTGTNEQYF.

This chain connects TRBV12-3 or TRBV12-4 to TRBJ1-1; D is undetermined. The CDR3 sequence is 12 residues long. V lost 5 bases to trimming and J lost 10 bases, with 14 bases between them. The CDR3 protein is CASSLPGLSAFF. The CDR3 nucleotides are TGTGCCAGCAGTCTTCCCGGTCTGTCAGCTTTCTTT.

CDR3 DNA: TGTGCCAGCTCACCAGTGGAGACAGGGTTTGGCTACACCTTC. Translation: CASSPVETGFGYTF. This rearrangement joins TRBV18 to TRBJ1-2, with 7 bases aligning to TRBD1. The CDR3 consists of 14 residues. Trimming took 2 bases from V and 7 from J; bases not matched to a gene: 7. CDR1 and CDR2 from the germline V gene are KGHSH and LQKENI. Combining the CDR3 with reference TRBV18 and TRBJ1-2 gives the whole variable domain NAGVMQNPRHLVRRRGQEARLRCSPMKGHSHVYWYRQLPEEGLKFMVYLQKENIIDESGMPKERFSAEFPKEGPSILRIQQVVRGDSAAYFCASSPVETGFGYTFGSGTRLTVV.

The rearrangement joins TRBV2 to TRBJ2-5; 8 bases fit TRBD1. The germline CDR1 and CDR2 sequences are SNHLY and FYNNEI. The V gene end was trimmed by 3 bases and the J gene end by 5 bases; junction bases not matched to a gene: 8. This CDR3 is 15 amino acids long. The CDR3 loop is CASSEMGQAIETQYF. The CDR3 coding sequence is TGTGCCAGCAGTGAGATGGGACAGGCGATCGAGACCCAGTACTTC. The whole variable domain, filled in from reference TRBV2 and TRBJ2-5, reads EPEVTQTPSHQVTQMGQEVILRCVPISNHLYFYWYRQILGQKVEFLVSFYNNEISEKSEIFDDQFSVERPDGSNFTLKIRSTKLEDSAMYFCASSEMGQAIETQYFGPGTRLLVL.

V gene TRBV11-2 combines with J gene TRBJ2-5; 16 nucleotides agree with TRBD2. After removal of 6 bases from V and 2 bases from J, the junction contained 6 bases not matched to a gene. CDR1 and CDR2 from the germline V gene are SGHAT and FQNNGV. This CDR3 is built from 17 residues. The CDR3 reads CASSTGTSGGVQETQYF. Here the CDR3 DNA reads TGTGCCAGCAGTACTGGGACTAGCGGGGGGGTGCAAGAGACCCAGTACTTC.

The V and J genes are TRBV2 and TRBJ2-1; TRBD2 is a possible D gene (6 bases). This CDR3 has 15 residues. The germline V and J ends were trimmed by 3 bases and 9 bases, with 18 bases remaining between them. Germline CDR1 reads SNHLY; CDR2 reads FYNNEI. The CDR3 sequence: CASSDGGTQVTEQFF. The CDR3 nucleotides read TGTGCCAGCAGTGATGGGGGGACCCAAGTCACTGAGCAGTTCTTC.

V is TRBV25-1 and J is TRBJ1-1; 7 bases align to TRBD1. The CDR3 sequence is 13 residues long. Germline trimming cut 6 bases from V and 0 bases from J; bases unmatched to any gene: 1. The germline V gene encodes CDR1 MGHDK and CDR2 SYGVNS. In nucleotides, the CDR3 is TGTGCCAGCAGGGGACAGATGAACACTGAAGCTTTCTTT. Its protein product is CASRGQMNTEAFF.

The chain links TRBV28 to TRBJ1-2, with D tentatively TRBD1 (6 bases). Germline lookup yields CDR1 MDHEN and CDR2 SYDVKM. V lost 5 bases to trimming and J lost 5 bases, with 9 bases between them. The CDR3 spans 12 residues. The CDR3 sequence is CASSRQDYGYTF. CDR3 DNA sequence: TGTGCCAGCAGTCGACAGGATTATGGCTACACCTTC.

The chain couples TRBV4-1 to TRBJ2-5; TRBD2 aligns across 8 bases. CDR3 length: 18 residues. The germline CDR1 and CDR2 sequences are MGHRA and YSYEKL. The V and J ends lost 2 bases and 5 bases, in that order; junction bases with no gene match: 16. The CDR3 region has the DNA TGCGCCAGCAGCCAACCTGGAGCGGGGGCTAGGGTGGGGGAGACCCAGTACTTC. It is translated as CASSQPGAGARVGETQYF.

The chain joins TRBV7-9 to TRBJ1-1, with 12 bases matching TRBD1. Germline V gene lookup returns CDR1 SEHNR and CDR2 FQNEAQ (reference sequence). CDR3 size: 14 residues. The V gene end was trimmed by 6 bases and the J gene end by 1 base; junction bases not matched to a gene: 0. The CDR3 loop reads CASRGQGANTEAFF. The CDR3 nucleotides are TGTGCCAGCAGGGGACAGGGGGCGAACACTGAAGCTTTCTTT. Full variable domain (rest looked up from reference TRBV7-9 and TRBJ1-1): DTGVSQNPRHKITKRGQNVTFRCDPISEHNRLYWYRQTLGQGPEFLTYFQNEAQLEKSRLLSDRFSAERPKGSFSTLEIQRTEQGDSAMYLCASRGQGANTEAFFGQGTRLTVV.

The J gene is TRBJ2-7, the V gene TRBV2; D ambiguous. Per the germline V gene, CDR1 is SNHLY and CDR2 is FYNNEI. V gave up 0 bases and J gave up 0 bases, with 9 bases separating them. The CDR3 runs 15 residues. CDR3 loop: CASSEAGRSSYEQYF. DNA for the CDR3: TGTGCCAGCAGTGAAGCTGGGCGTAGCTCCTACGAGCAGTACTTC.